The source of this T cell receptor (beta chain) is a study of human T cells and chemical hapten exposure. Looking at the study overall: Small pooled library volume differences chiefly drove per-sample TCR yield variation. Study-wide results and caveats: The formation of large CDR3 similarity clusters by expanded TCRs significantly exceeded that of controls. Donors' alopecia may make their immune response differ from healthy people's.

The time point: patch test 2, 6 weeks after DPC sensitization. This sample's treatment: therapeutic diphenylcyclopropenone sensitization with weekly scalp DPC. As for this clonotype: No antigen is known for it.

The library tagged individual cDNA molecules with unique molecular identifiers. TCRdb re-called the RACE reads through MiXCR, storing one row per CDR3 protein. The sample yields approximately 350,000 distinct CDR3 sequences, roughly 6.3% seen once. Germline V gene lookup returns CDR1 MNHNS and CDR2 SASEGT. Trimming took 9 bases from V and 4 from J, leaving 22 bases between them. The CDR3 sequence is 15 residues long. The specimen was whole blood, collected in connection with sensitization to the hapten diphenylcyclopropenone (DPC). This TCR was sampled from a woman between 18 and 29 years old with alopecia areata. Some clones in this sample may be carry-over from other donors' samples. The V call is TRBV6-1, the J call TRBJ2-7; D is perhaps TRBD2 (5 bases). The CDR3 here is CASQRSGITRYEQYF. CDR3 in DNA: TGTGCCAGTCAGAGGTCGGGGATCACCCGGTACGAGCAGTACTTC.